One and the same sample provided the 10 T cell receptor beta chains below, sequenced in a study of blood T cell repertoires in COVID-19. The assay was immunoSEQ multiplex PCR, and TCRdb's table has in-frame clones only and misses some. The sample gives about 220,000 clones, around 82% of which show up once; more than 2.5% is in the top ten. Sequencing was done on a sample of peripheral blood. Receptor source: a woman in her twenties or thirties who had recovered from COVID-19.

This chain joins TRBV29-1 and TRBJ2-7; 7 bases fit TRBD1. CDR3 length: 15 residues. Germline-derived CDR1 and CDR2 are SQVTM and ANQGSEA. V lost 5 bases to trimming and J lost 1 base; unmatched junction nucleotides: 11. The CDR3 loop is CSVFERTGESYEQYF. The CDR3 DNA is TGCAGCGTTTTCGAACGGACAGGAGAGTCCTACGAGCAGTACTTC.

The chain couples TRBV27 to TRBJ2-7; 9 bases map to TRBD2. J lost 5 bases, V lost 5 bases, and 7 bases had no gene match. This CDR3 is 14 amino acids long. Germline CDR1 is MNHEY and CDR2 is SMNVEV (reference sequence). The chain's CDR3 is CASSGPGLAHEQYF. The DNA of the CDR3 is TGTGCCAGCAGTGGTCCGGGACTAGCCCACGAGCAGTACTTC.

The chain carries TRBV11-3 and TRBJ2-2; tentative D call: TRBD1 (6 bases). This CDR3 is 13 amino acids long. The germline V gene encodes CDR1 SGHNT and CDR2 YENEEA. The V end was cut by 4 bases, the J end by 7 bases, with 10 bases between. The DNA of the CDR3 is TGTGCCAGCAGCTCCGAGGGGGTCGGGGAGCTGTTTTTT. Its protein product is CASSSEGVGELFF. Complete variable domain (other parts from reference TRBV11-3 and TRBJ2-2): EAGVVQSPRYKIIEKKQPVAFWCNPISGHNTLYWYLQNLGQGPELLIRYENEEAVDDSQLPKDRFSAERLKGVDSTLKIQPAELGDSAVYLCASSSEGVGELFFGEGSRLTVL.

The gene calls are TRBV6-4 and TRBJ2-7; 10 bases align to TRBD2. The CDR3 has 17 amino acids. Germline V gene data show CDR1 as MRHNA and CDR2 as SNTAGT. V gave up 1 base and J gave up 7 bases; unmatched junction bases: 13. For the CDR3, the DNA is TGTGCCAGCAGTGACTGCAGTAGCGGGAGGCCTCCAGAAGAGCAGTACTTC. Its translation is CASSDCSSGRPPEEQYF.

This clone is a singleton in its sample. The chain employs TRBV4-1 and TRBJ2-1; 7 bases align to TRBD2. The CDR3 spans 15 residues. Trimming removed 4 bases from V and 5 bases from J; junction bases left unmatched: 8. Germline CDR1 MGHRA, CDR2 YSYEKL. The CDR3 sequence: CASSLSGKSDNEQFF. CDR3 coding DNA: TGCGCCAGCAGCCTGAGCGGGAAAAGTGACAATGAGCAGTTCTTC.

This chain links TRBV5-1 with TRBJ2-2; TRBD2 matches 8 bases. V shed 3 bases and J 1 base; nucleotides not matched to a gene: 14. From germline, CDR1 is SGHRS and CDR2 YFSETQ. The CDR3 extends over 19 amino acids. The CDR3 sequence is CASSSSWVAGSLNTGELFF. CDR3 DNA: TGCGCCAGCAGCTCCAGCTGGGTAGCGGGATCCCTGAACACCGGGGAGCTGTTTTTT.

J is TRBJ1-1 and V is TRBV7-6; 7 bases are shared with TRBD1. Germline assignment: CDR1 SGHVS and CDR2 FNYEAQ. V was clipped by 3 bases and J by 3 bases; unmatched bases: 13. The CDR3 consists of 17 residues. CDR3 sequence reads: CASSFINTGQVYTEAFF. The CDR3 DNA follows: TGTGCCAGCAGCTTCATTAATACAGGACAGGTGTACACTGAAGCTTTCTTT.

The chain has TRBV30 and TRBJ1-3; the D is unclear. The germline CDR1 and CDR2 sequences are GTSNPN and SVGIG (reference sequence). Trimming stripped 5 bases from V and 0 bases from J, with 8 bases between. CDR3 length equals 13 residues. The CDR3 bases are TGTGCCTGGGCCGTACTCTCTGGAAACACCATATATTTT. Translation gives CAWAVLSGNTIYF. Together with reference TRBV30 and TRBJ1-3, the CDR3 gives the full variable domain: SQTIHQWPATLVQPVGSPLSLECTVEGTSNPNLYWYRQAAGRGLQLLFYSVGIGQISSEVPQNLSASRPQDRQFILSSKKLLLSDSGFYLCAWAVLSGNTIYFGEGSWLTVV.

The chain couples TRBV30 to TRBJ1-2; the match to TRBD1 covers 7 bases. CDR3 size: 15 residues. CDR1 and CDR2 from the germline V gene are GTSNPN and SVGIG (reference sequence). The trim removed 2 bases at V and 0 bases at J, leaving 6 bases unmatched. The CDR3 here is CAWSLRQGPNYGYTF. The CDR3 nucleotides read TGTGCCTGGAGTCTCCGACAGGGCCCTAACTATGGCTACACCTTC.

V usage is TRBV9 and J usage is TRBJ2-2; 13 bases are shared with TRBD2. V gave up 1 base and J gave up 9 bases; unmatched junction bases: 6. Germline V CDR1 and CDR2: SGDLS, YYNGEE. This CDR3 is built from 16 residues. This CDR3 is CASSVKLAGGPWELFF. In DNA, the CDR3 is TGTGCCAGCAGCGTAAAACTAGCGGGAGGGCCGTGGGAGCTGTTTTTT.